This T cell receptor (beta chain) derives from a study of early T cells in non-severe SARS-CoV-2 infection. Study at large: The chains were unpaired, and the sequenced material was bulk RNA from unsorted whole blood.

Trimming took off 6 bases at V and 5 bases at J, with 16 bases between the two ends. The CDR3 is made up of 14 amino acids. CDR1 and CDR2 from the germline V gene are SEHNR and FQNEAQ (reference sequence). This clonotype was recorded at least ten times. Each cDNA molecule carried a unique molecular identifier. A single record per CDR3 protein comes from TCRdb applying MiXCR to the 5' RACE reads. The profile shows approximately 50,000 distinct CDR3 sequences, approximately 8.5% of them singletons. This TCR came from an adult who was a healthcare worker with PCR-confirmed SARS-CoV-2 infection or an uninfected control (not recorded which). V and J are TRBV7-9 and TRBJ2-5; D is ambiguous. Sequencing input: whole blood. This CDR3 reads CASRLGSLSETQYF. The CDR3 DNA is TGTGCCAGCAGACTCGGATCGTTGTCGGAGACCCAGTACTTC.